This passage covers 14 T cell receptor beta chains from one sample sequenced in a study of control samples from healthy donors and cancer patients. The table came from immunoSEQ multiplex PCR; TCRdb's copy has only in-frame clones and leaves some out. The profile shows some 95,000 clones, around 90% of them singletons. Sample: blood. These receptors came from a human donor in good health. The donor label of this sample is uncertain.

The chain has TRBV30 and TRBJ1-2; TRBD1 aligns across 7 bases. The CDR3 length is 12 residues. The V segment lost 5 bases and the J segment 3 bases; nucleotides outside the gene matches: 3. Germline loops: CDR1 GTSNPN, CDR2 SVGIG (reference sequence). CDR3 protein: CAWDDRDYGYTF. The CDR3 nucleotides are TGTGCCTGGGATGACAGGGACTATGGCTACACCTTC.

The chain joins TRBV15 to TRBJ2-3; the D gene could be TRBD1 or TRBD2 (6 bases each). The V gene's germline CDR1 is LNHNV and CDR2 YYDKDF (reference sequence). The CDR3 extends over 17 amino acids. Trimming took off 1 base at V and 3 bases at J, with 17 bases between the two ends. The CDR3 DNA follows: TGTGCCACCAGCAGAGTATGGGGGGCTGAGGGGACAGATACGCAGTATTTT. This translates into CATSRVWGAEGTDTQYF.

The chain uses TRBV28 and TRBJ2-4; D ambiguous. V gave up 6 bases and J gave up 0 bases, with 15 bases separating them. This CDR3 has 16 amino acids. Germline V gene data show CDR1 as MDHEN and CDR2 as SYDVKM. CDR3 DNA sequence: TGTGCCAGCAGCATCACACGCTCATTAGCCAAAAACATTCAGTACTTC. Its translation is CASSITRSLAKNIQYF.

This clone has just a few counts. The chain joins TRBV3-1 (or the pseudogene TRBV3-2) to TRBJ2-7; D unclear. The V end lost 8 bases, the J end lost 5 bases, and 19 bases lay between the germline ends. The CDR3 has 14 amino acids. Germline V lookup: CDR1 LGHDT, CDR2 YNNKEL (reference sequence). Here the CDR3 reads CASAPPGSMHEQYF. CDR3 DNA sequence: TGTGCCAGCGCCCCTCCTGGGTCTATGCACGAGCAGTACTTC.

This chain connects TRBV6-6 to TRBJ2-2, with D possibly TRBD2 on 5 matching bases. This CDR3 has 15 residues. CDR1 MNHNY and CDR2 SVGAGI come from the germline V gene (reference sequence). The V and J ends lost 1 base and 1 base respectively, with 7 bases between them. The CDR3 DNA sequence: TGTGCCAGCAGTTACTACCGGGAGAACACCGGGGAGCTGTTTTTT. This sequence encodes CASSYYRENTGELFF.

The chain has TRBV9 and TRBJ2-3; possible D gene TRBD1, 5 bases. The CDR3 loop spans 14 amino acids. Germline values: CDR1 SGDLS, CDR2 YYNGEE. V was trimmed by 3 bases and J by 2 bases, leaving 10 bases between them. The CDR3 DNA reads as TGTGCCAGCAGCGACAGGCTCTACACAGATACGCAGTATTTT. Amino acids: CASSDRLYTDTQYF.

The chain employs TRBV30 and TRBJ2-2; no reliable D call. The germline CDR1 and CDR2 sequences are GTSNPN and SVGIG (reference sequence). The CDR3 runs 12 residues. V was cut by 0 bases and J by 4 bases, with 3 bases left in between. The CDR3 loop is CAWSVLTGELFF. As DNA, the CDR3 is TGTGCCTGGAGTGTCCTCACCGGGGAGCTGTTTTTT.

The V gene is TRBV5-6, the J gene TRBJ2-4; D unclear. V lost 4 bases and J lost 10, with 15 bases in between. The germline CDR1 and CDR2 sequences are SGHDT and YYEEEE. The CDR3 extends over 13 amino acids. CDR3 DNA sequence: TGTGCCAGCAGCGCCCGCCCGGACGGGATTCAGTACTTC. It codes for CASSARPDGIQYF.

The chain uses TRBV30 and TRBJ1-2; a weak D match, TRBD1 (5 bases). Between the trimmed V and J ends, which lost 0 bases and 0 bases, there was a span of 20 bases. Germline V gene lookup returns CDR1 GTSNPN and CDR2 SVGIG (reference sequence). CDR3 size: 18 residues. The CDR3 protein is CAWSVIGAYKEANYGYTF. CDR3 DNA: TGTGCCTGGAGTGTAATCGGGGCGTATAAGGAGGCTAACTATGGCTACACCTTC.

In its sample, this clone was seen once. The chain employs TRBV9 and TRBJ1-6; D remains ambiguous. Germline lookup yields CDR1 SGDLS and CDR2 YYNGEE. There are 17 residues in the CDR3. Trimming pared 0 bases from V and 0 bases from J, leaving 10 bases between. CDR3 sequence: CASSVASGSSYNSPLHF. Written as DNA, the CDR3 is TGTGCCAGCAGCGTAGCGTCAGGAAGCTCCTATAATTCACCCCTCCACTTT.

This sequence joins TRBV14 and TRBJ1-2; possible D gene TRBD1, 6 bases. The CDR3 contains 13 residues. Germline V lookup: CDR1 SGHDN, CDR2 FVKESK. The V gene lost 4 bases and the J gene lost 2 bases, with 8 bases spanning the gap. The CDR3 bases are TGTGCCAGCAGCCCCACAGGGAACTATGGCTACACCTTC. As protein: CASSPTGNYGYTF.

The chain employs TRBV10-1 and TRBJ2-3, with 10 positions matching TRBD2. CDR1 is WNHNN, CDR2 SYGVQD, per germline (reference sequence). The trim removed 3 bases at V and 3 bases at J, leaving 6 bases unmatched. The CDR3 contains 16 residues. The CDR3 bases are TGCGCCAGCAGTGACCGGAAGGGACTAGCGACAGATACGCAGTATTTT. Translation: CASSDRKGLATDTQYF.

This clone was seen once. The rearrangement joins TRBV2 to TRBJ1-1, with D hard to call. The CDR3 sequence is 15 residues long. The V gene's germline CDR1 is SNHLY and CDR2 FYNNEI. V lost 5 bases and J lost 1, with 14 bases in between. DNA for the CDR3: TGTGCCAGCAGTCGGGCAGAGCTCGGGAACACTGAAGCTTTCTTT. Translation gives CASSRAELGNTEAFF.

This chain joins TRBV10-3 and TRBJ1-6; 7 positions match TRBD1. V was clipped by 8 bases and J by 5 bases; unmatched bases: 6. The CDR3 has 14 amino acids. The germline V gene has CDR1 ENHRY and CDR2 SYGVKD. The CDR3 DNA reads TGTGCCATCGGGGGGACAGCCGATAATTCACCCCTCCACTTT. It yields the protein CAIGGTADNSPLHF.